The clone carrying this T cell receptor (beta chain) was detected once. What it recognizes is unknown. Looked up from germline, CDR1 is SGDLS and CDR2 is YYNGEE. This CDR3 has 17 amino acids. With 6 bases clipped from V and 5 bases from J, the junction kept 8 bases outside the gene matches. Clones were sequenced by immunoSEQ multiplex PCR, and TCRdb holds only the in-frame ones, with some missing. The sample includes about 170,000 clones, just under 95% of them seen just once. This sample is drawn from a study of T cell responses to AZD1222 COVID-19 vaccine. Study in general: Pooled in the analysis were second doses at about 4 or about 12 weeks.

Study-wide results and caveats: At baseline, seropositivity was found in only six or seven AZD1222 recipients.

The J gene is TRBJ2-1, the V gene TRBV9; the match to TRBD2 covers 16 bases. This specimen was peripheral blood, taken on day 0 of AZD1222 vaccination. The receptor was derived from an adult in good health. In DNA, the CDR3 is TGTGCCAGCAACCCGGGACTAGCGGGAGGGCCTCACAATGAGCAGTTCTTC. This sequence encodes CASNPGLAGGPHNEQFF.